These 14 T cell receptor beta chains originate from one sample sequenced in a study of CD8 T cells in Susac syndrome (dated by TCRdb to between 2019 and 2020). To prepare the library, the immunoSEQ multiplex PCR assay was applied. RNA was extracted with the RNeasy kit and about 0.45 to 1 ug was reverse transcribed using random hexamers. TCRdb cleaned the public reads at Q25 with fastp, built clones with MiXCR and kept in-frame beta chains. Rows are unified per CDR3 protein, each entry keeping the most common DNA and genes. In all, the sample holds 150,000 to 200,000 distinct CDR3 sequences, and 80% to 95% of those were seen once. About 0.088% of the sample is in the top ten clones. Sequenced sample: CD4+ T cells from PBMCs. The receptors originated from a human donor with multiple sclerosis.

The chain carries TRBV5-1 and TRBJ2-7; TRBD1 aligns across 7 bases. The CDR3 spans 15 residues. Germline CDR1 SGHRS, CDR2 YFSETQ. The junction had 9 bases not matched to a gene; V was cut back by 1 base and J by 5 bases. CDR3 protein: CASSLSRGSYDEQYF. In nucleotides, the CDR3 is TGCGCCAGCAGCTTGAGCAGGGGGTCTTACGACGAGCAGTACTTC.

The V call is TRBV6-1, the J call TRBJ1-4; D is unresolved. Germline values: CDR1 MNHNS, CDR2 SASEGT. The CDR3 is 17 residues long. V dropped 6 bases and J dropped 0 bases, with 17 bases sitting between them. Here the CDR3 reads CASSPRGLLSTNEKLFF. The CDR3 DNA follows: TGTGCCAGCAGCCCGAGAGGCCTACTTTCAACTAATGAAAAACTGTTTTTT.

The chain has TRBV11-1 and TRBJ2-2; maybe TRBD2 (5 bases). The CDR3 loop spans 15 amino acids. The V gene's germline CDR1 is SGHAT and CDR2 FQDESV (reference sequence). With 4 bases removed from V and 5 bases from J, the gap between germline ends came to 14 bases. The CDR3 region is CASSYNGERTGELFF. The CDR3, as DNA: TGTGCCAGCAGCTACAATGGGGAGCGAACCGGGGAGCTGTTTTTT.

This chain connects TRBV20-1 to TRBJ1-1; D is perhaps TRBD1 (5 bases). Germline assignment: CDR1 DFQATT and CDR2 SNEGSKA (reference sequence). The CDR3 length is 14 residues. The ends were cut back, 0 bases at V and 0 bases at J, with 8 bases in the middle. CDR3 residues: CSARDSGMNTEAFF. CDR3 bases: TGCAGTGCTAGAGATTCAGGGATGAACACTGAAGCTTTCTTT.

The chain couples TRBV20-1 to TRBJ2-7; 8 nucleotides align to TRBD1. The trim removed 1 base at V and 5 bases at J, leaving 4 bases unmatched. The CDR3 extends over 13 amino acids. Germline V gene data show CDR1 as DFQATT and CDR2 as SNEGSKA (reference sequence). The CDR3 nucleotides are TGCAGTGCTAGAGGACAGGGGTTCCACGAGCAGTACTTC. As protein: CSARGQGFHEQYF.

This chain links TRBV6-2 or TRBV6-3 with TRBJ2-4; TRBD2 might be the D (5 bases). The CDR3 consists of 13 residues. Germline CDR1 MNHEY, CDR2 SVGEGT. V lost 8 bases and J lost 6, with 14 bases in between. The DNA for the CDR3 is TGTGCCAGCTATGCCGGGGTAGGAAACATTCAGTACTTC. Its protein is CASYAGVGNIQYF.

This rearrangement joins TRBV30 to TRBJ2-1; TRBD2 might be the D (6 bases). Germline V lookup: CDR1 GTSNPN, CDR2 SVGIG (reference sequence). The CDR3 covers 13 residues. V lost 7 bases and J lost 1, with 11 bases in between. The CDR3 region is CAYAGLSYNEQFF. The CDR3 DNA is TGTGCCTACGCGGGACTTTCCTACAATGAGCAGTTCTTC.

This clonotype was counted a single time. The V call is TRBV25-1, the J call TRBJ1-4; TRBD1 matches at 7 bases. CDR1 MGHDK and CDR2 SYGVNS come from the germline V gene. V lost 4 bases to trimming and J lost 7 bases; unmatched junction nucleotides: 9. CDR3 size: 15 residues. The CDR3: CASSAYRGLSEKLFF. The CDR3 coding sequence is TGTGCCAGCAGTGCCTACAGGGGACTTAGTGAAAAACTGTTTTTT.

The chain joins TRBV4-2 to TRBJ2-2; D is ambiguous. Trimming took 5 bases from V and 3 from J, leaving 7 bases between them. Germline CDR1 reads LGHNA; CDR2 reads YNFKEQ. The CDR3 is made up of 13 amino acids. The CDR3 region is CASSYKDTGELFF. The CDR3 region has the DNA TGTGCCAGCAGCTACAAGGACACCGGGGAGCTGTTTTTT.

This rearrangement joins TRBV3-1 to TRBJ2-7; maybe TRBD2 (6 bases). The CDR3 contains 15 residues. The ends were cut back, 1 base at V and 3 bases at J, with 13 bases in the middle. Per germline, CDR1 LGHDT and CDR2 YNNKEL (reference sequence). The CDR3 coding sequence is TGTGCCAGCAGCCAAGGCGGAGGGACCTACTACGAGCAGTACTTC. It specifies CASSQGGGTYYEQYF.

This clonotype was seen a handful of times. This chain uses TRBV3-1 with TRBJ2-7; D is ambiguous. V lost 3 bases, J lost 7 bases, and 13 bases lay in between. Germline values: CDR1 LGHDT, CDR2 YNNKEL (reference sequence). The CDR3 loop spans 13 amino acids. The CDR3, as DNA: TGTGCCAGCAGCCAGGCGTTGTTTGGAGAGCAGTACTTC. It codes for CASSQALFGEQYF.

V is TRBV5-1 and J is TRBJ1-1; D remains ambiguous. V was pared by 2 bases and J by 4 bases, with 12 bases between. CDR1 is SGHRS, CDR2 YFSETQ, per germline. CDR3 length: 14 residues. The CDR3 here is CASSFENLGTEAFF. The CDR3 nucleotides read TGCGCCAGCAGCTTCGAGAACTTGGGCACTGAAGCTTTCTTT.

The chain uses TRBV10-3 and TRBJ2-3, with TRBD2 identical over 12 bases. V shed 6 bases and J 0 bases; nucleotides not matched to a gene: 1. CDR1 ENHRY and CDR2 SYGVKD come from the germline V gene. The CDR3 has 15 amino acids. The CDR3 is CAIRGLAGSTDTQYF. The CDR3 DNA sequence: TGTGCCATCAGAGGACTAGCGGGGAGCACAGATACGCAGTATTTT.

The CDR3 sequence is CASLLGEEGTEAFF. DNA of the CDR3: TGCGCCAGCCTTCTCGGGGAGGAAGGCACTGAAGCTTTCTTT. This rearrangement joins TRBV23-1 to TRBJ1-1; D gene uncertain. TRBV23-1 has ORF status, its function being uncertain. The CDR3 covers 14 residues. The V end was cut by 8 bases, the J end by 4 bases, with 17 bases between.